What follows describes a single T cell receptor (beta chain). Its matching antigen is unknown. This CDR3 has 17 amino acids. J was trimmed by 1 base and V by 8 bases; bases with no gene match: 13. Germline CDR1 MGHDK, CDR2 SYGVNS. The data were taken from a study of T cell responses to AZD1222 COVID-19 vaccine. The method was immunoSEQ multiplex PCR; TCRdb's version includes in-frame clones alone and lacks a portion of them. The sample consists of over 100,000 clones, approximately 86% of them appearing once. Study results and caveats: Among the donors, most were white British and more were female, and clonal diversity was possibly underestimated.

The source is an adult in good health. The material was peripheral blood, obtained on day 0 of AZD1222 vaccination. V gene TRBV25-1 combines with J gene TRBJ2-2, with 7 bases aligning to TRBD1. The CDR3: CASPTSRQGKNTGELFF. Here the CDR3 DNA reads TGTGCCAGCCCCACCTCCCGACAGGGAAAGAACACCGGGGAGCTGTTTTTT.